The 14 T cell receptor beta chains listed next were all sequenced from one sample in a study of OX40 agonist ivuxolimab in advanced cancers. TCRdb keeps only in-frame clones here, not all; method: immunoSEQ multiplex PCR. Among more than 50,000 clones listed, roughly 85% were seen once. The specimen was CD4+ or CD8+ T cells sorted from blood, collected in a trial of the OX40 agonist ivuxolimab. The receptors were gathered from an adult with an advanced solid tumor such as melanoma, head and neck, liver or kidney cancer.

The CDR3 is CASSQELGEQFF. The DNA for the CDR3 is TGCGCCAGCAGCCAAGAATTAGGGGAGCAGTTCTTC. The chain combines TRBV4-1 with TRBJ2-1; unclear D gene. The CDR3 loop spans 12 amino acids. The V and J ends lost 0 bases and 10 bases respectively, with 7 bases between them. The germline CDR1 and CDR2 sequences are MGHRA and YSYEKL.

The chain links TRBV19 to TRBJ2-7, with 9 bases matching TRBD1. The germline CDR1 and CDR2 sequences are LNHDA and SQIVND (reference sequence). With V trimmed by 0 bases and J by 3 bases, 6 bases remained unmatched. This CDR3 is 16 amino acids long. This CDR3 reads CASSIDPLTGGYEQYF. In nucleotides, the CDR3 is TGTGCCAGTAGTATAGATCCCCTGACAGGGGGCTACGAGCAGTACTTC.

The rearrangement links TRBV18 to TRBJ1-6; TRBD1 might be the D (5 bases). This CDR3 spans 15 amino acids. Germline CDR1 is KGHSH and CDR2 is LQKENI. V lost 3 bases, J lost 6 bases, and 12 bases lay in between. CDR3 sequence (DNA): TGTGCCAGCTCACCGAGACAGCAGGGTAATTCACCCCTCCACTTT. This translates into CASSPRQQGNSPLHF.

This chain links TRBV28 with TRBJ2-2, with TRBD2 matching over 11 bases. Unmatched junction bases numbered 17, after V lost 7 bases and J lost 4 bases. The CDR3 runs 19 residues. Germline assignment: CDR1 MDHEN and CDR2 SYDVKM. In nucleotides, the CDR3 is TGTGCCAGCAACAAACCCGGGACTAGCGGACCTCGGGGCACCGGGGAGCTGTTTTTT. It translates to CASNKPGTSGPRGTGELFF.

J is TRBJ2-3 and V is TRBV15; 12 bases are a match to TRBD2. Trimming took 2 bases from V and 3 from J; bases not matched to a gene: 0. Germline V gene data show CDR1 as LNHNV and CDR2 as YYDKDF (reference sequence). CDR3 length: 15 amino acids. As DNA, the CDR3 is TGTGCCACCAGCAGACTAGCGGGGGGGACAGATACGCAGTATTTT. It translates to CATSRLAGGTDTQYF.

There are a few counts of this clone. The chain uses TRBV6-6 and TRBJ1-4; D is unresolved. V was shortened by 2 bases and J by 3 bases, with 10 bases between the two germline ends. Looked up from germline, CDR1 is MNHNY and CDR2 is SVGAGI (reference sequence). The length of the CDR3 is 15 residues. The CDR3 DNA follows: TGTGCCAGCAGTTACGCGGACGCGGCTAATGAAAAACTGTTTTTT. Amino acid sequence: CASSYADAANEKLFF.

In its sample, this clone was seen once. The gene calls are TRBV5-5 and TRBJ1-1, with 9 bases matching TRBD1. In germline, CDR1 is SGHKS, CDR2 YYEKEE (reference sequence). The CDR3 has 15 amino acids. After removal of 4 bases from V and 5 bases from J, the junction contained 9 bases not matched to a gene. The CDR3 here is CASSIDDRGWTEAFF. The CDR3 DNA follows: TGTGCCAGCAGCATAGATGACAGGGGGTGGACTGAAGCTTTCTTT.

This chain uses TRBV29-1 with TRBJ1-2; 11 bases match TRBD1. Trimming cost V 7 bases and J 8 bases; bases outside gene matches: 6. Germline CDR1 SQVTM, CDR2 ANQGSEA. This CDR3 is 12 amino acids long. The CDR3 DNA follows: TGCAGCGCTCGGACAGGGGGCAGCGGCTACACCTTC. Protein: CSARTGGSGYTF.

J is TRBJ1-3 and V is TRBV6-5, with D unclear. V was clipped by 6 bases and J by 4 bases, with 7 bases between them. The CDR3 has 12 amino acids. CDR1 and CDR2 (germline): MNHEY, SVGAGI. Here the CDR3 reads CASSPRGNTIYF. CDR3 nucleotide sequence: TGTGCCAGCAGCCCCAGAGGAAACACCATATATTTT.

The J gene is TRBJ2-7, the V gene TRBV28, with TRBD2 identical over 9 bases. Trimming at V came to 3 bases and at J to 7 bases, leaving 7 bases not matched to a gene. From germline, CDR1 is MDHEN and CDR2 SYDVKM. The CDR3 length is 14 residues. The CDR3 coding sequence is TGTGCCAGCAGTTTTCTAGCGGGGCGAGGGGAGCAGTACTTC. The encoded protein is CASSFLAGRGEQYF.

The chain joins TRBV6-1 to TRBJ2-2, with D possibly TRBD2 on 6 matching bases. Germline assignment: CDR1 MNHNS and CDR2 SASEGT. There are 15 residues in the CDR3. Trimming took 8 bases from V and 3 from J, leaving 16 bases between them. The CDR3 DNA reads TGTGCCAGCCTGGAGGGGCGGAGAGACACCGGGGAGCTGTTTTTT. This sequence encodes CASLEGRRDTGELFF.

The chain carries TRBV27 and TRBJ1-5; 7 bases are a match to TRBD1. CDR3 length: 12 amino acids. The V gene's germline CDR1 is MNHEY and CDR2 SMNVEV (reference sequence). J was trimmed by 4 bases and V by 10 bases; bases with no gene match: 4. The DNA of the CDR3 is TGTGCCACCCGGACAGGAAATCAGCCCCAGCATTTT. It codes for CATRTGNQPQHF.

The rearrangement links TRBV5-6 to TRBJ2-7, with D hard to call. Germline CDR1 reads SGHDT; CDR2 reads YYEEEE. V lost 4 bases and J 2 bases, leaving 4 bases between the germline ends. The CDR3 runs 11 residues. The CDR3 spells CASSQAYEQYF. DNA of the CDR3: TGTGCCAGCAGCCAAGCCTACGAGCAGTACTTC.

This clone was detected a few times. The rearrangement links TRBV29-1 to TRBJ1-1; a possible D gene is TRBD1 (6 bases). The CDR3 covers 13 residues. Germline loops: CDR1 SQVTM, CDR2 ANQGSEA. The V and J ends lost 4 bases and 0 bases respectively, with 9 bases between them. CDR3 nucleotide sequence: TGCAGCGTTGGCGGACAGATGAACACTGAAGCTTTCTTT. This translates into CSVGGQMNTEAFF.